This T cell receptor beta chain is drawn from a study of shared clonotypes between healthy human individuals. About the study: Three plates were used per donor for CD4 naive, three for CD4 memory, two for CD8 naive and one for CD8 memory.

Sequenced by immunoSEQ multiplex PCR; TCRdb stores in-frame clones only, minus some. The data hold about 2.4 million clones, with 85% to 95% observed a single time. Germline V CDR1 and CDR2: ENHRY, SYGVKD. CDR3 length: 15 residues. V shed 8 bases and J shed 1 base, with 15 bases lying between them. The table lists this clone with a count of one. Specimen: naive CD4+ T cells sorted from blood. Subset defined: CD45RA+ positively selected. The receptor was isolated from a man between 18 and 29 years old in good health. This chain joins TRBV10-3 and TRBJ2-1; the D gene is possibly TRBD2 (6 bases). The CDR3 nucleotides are TGTGCCATCCAAGCTCTGGCGGGGTCCTACAATGAGCAGTTCTTC. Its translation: CAIQALAGSYNEQFF.